The present T cell receptor (beta chain) was sequenced within a study of identical twins (dated by TCRdb to the mid-2010s). Some background on the complete study: The study deep-sequenced TCR alpha and beta repertoires from monozygotic twins, unrelated adults of various ages and cord blood to test whether fetal clonotypes persist. To rule out contamination, the twin experiments were replicated at different times with different library preparation protocols. Beyond this particular receptor, the publication reports: Invariant T cells such as MAIT and iNKT could partly confound zero-insertion analyses, though diverse VJ usage argued against this for most clonotypes. Conclusions relied on cross-sectional statistical analysis, since the same donors could not be followed over many years. Compared with coincidental sharing between unrelated individuals, an excess of low generation-probability sequences was observed among out-of-frame TCR alpha sequences shared between twins. A weaker excess of twin sharing was found in beta out-of-frame sequences because the signal-to-noise ratio was lowered by fewer shared sequences. Abundant cord blood beta clonotypes carried fewer insertions; young adult naive repertoires showed a weaker similar trend, while memory repertoires showed none. Out-of-frame TCR alpha sharing in monozygotic twins was systematically underestimated by recombination models, whereas sharing between unrelated individuals was in agreement with the recombination models.

This clonotype has more than one count but fewer than ten. It has no known antigen specificity. No much larger clonotype is one base removed from it; base qualities were not supplied. V sheds 6 bases and J sheds 3 bases, leaving 19 bases between their ends. Measured from the cysteine to the phenylalanine, the CDR3 is 16 residues long. The entry retains the CDR3 DNA only, 48 bases that are in frame from base 1. Receptor libraries were prepared by 5' RACE. Instrument used: Illumina HiSeq 2000. Template switching added a universal primer binding site, and the final cDNA carried a unique molecular identifier that allowed TCR cDNA molecules to be counted accurately. First-strand cDNA for TCR alpha and beta chains was synthesized from specific primers in the conserved constant-segment region. To control for contamination, every cDNA library carried two barcodes: a SMART-Mk sample barcode plus Illumina barcodes. TruSeq adapter sequences and Illumina sample barcodes were added in two successive PCR steps. TCR alpha and beta cDNA libraries were sequenced on the Illumina HiSeq platform with custom primers. Under the source paper's analysis protocol: MiGEC processed the raw reads to extract unique molecular identifiers, while MiXCR was used to determine the CDR3 positions. Recombination models were inferred per individual with the repgenHMM and IGoR tools using an EM algorithm. The analysis of shared clonotypes was done with the tcR package in R, with sharing normalized by the product of cloneset sizes. To study raw recombination without the effects of thymic and clonal selection, out-of-frame nonproductive sequences were analyzed. The public reads were reprocessed in TCRdb via fastp at Q25 and MiXCR, keeping in-frame beta chains. When rows share a CDR3 protein, they turn into one entry using the most common DNA and genes. The V and J calls and clone size come from TCRdb's table, not from the authors' own analysis. The sample profile shows 450,000 to 650,000 distinct CDR3 sequences; around a tenth of them were found once. Jointly, the top ten make up approximately 3% of the sample.

Every donor in the study was a healthy Caucasian. The twin cohort consisted of three pairs of female monozygotic twins, all aged roughly 18 to 30 years. Peripheral blood mononuclear cells were used as the source from which RNA for TCR libraries was isolated. In addition, the sample was reused for a study of yellow fever vaccine responses in identical twins. According to the second study: According to the authors, the vaccine-induced T cell response in identical twins seemed to be partly convergent and partly specific to each individual. Focusing on identical twins, the study followed the T cell clones that responded to the vaccine, and did so with precision.

The sample consisted of PBMCs. The TCR was taken from a woman between 18 and 29 years old in good health. The chain links TRBV12-3 or TRBV12-4 with TRBJ2-3, with the D call tentatively TRBD1 or TRBD2, each fitting 5 bases. The DNA reads TGTGCCAGCAGCGCAAACGGCAGGGACGGGACAGATACGCAGTATTTT. Its translation is CASSANGRDGTDTQYF.